Presented here are 30 T cell receptor beta chains from one specimen sequenced in a study of blood T cell repertoires in COVID-19. The table came from immunoSEQ multiplex PCR; TCRdb's copy has only in-frame clones and leaves some out. The sample has 200,000 to 300,000 clones; approximately 86% are singletons. Sequencing used peripheral blood. These receptors all stem from a woman aged 55-70 years with COVID-19, enrolled during active disease.

This clone has only a few counts. This sample also contains other DNA sequences that code for the same CDR3. The chain recombines TRBV5-1 with TRBJ1-3; no clear D gene. CDR1 and CDR2 (germline): SGHRS, YFSETQ. The V gene lost 0 bases and the J gene lost 0 bases, with 7 bases spanning the gap. The CDR3 has 15 amino acids. The CDR3 DNA reads TGCGCCAGCAGCTTGGGAGGAAACTCTGGAAACACCATATATTTT. As protein: CASSLGGNSGNTIYF.

The rearrangement links TRBV18 to TRBJ2-3; 8 bases line up with TRBD1. V was pared by 5 bases and J by 2 bases, with 9 bases of the junction left unmatched. The CDR3 totals 16 residues. In germline, CDR1 is KGHSH, CDR2 LQKENI. The CDR3, as DNA: TGTGCCAGCTCAAGGACAGGGCGTCGGGTCACAGATACGCAGTATTTT. It encodes CASSRTGRRVTDTQYF.

The CDR3 spells CASSIQGRQPQHF. CDR3 in DNA: TGTGCCAGTAGTATCCAGGGGCGACAGCCCCAGCATTTT. This sequence joins TRBV19 and TRBJ1-5; D might be TRBD1 (6 bases). The CDR3 has 13 residues. The V gene lost 3 bases and the J gene lost 7 bases, with 10 bases spanning the gap. The V gene's germline CDR1 is LNHDA and CDR2 SQIVND (reference sequence).

J is TRBJ1-3 and V is TRBV18, with D possibly matching TRBD1 (6 bases). Per the germline V gene, CDR1 is KGHSH and CDR2 is LQKENI. This CDR3 is built from 15 residues. V was shortened by 6 bases and J by 0 bases, with 12 bases between the two germline ends. The CDR3 DNA is TGTGCCAGCTCCAGGACAGTCACCTCTGGAAACACCATATATTTT. Translated, it gives CASSRTVTSGNTIYF.

The chain joins TRBV6-5 to TRBJ2-1; 8 bases fit TRBD2. This CDR3 spans 15 amino acids. CDR1 MNHEY and CDR2 SVGAGI come from the germline V gene. V lost 5 bases to trimming and J lost 6 bases; unmatched junction nucleotides: 9. The CDR3 DNA reads TGTGCCAGCAGTCCCACGGGGGGGGCAGTCAATGAGCAGTTCTTC. Its translation: CASSPTGGAVNEQFF.

The rearrangement uses TRBV5-1 and TRBJ1-1; D is uncertain. The CDR3 sequence is 14 residues long. Germline V gives CDR1 SGHRS, CDR2 YFSETQ. V was clipped by 2 bases and J by 4 bases, with 12 bases between them. For the CDR3, the DNA is TGCGCCAGCAGCTTACTGGGGAGAGGCACTGAAGCTTTCTTT. Translation: CASSLLGRGTEAFF.

The chain combines TRBV30 with TRBJ2-6; 7 nucleotides agree with TRBD1. This CDR3 is 17 amino acids long. Germline V gene lookup returns CDR1 GTSNPN and CDR2 SVGIG (reference sequence). V lost 6 bases, J lost 0 bases, and 11 bases stayed unmatched. As DNA, the CDR3 is TGTGCCTGCCCCACCGGGACAGCTAGCTCTGGGGCCAACGTCCTGACTTTC. Protein sequence: CACPTGTASSGANVLTF.

There are a few counts of this clone. This rearrangement joins TRBV19 to TRBJ2-7, with D tentatively TRBD2 (6 bases). Germline V gives CDR1 LNHDA, CDR2 SQIVND (reference sequence). The V and J ends lost 8 bases and 4 bases respectively, with 15 bases between them. The CDR3 contains 13 residues. CDR3 sequence: CASGRGRQYEQYF. The CDR3, as DNA: TGTGCCAGTGGGCGGGGCAGGCAATACGAGCAGTACTTC. The full variable domain, in which reference TRBV19 and TRBJ2-7 provide the parts outside the CDR3, is DGGITQSPKYLFRKEGQNVTLSCEQNLNHDAMYWYRQDPGQGLRLIYYSQIVNDFQKGDIAEGYSVSREKKESFPLTVTSAQKNPTAFYLCASGRGRQYEQYFGPGTRLTVT.

The chain couples TRBV28 to TRBJ2-4; TRBD2 is a possible D gene (6 bases). V lost 5 bases to trimming and J lost 1 base, with 18 bases between them. From germline, CDR1 is MDHEN and CDR2 SYDVKM. This CDR3 has 17 residues. The CDR3 is CASSPPYRGSAKNIQYF. CDR3 in DNA: TGTGCCAGCAGTCCCCCGTATCGGGGGTCCGCCAAAAACATTCAGTACTTC.

This clone was observed once. The rearrangement joins TRBV5-6 to TRBJ1-4, with TRBD1 identical over 7 bases. This CDR3 spans 15 amino acids. V lost 0 bases and J lost 5; bases outside the gene matches: 4. Germline lookup yields CDR1 SGHDT and CDR2 YYEEEE. This chain's CDR3 is CASSLGGTVNEKLFF. The CDR3 DNA sequence: TGTGCCAGCAGCTTGGGTGGGACAGTGAATGAAAAACTGTTTTTT. Drawing the rest from reference TRBV5-6 and TRBJ1-4, the complete variable domain is DAGVTQSPTHLIKTRGQQVTLRCSPKSGHDTVSWYQQALGQGPQFIFQYYEEEERQRGNFPDRFSGHQFPNYSSELNVNALLLGDSALYLCASSLGGTVNEKLFFGSGTQLSVL.

V is TRBV5-1 and J is TRBJ2-2; no clear D gene. Trimming removed 2 bases from V and 6 bases from J, with 8 bases in between. CDR1 SGHRS and CDR2 YFSETQ come from the germline V gene. The CDR3 runs 13 residues. The chain's CDR3 is CASSFAGAGELFF. CDR3 DNA: TGCGCCAGCAGCTTCGCCGGAGCCGGGGAGCTGTTTTTT. Complete variable domain (other parts from reference TRBV5-1 and TRBJ2-2): KAGVTQTPRYLIKTRGQQVTLSCSPISGHRSVSWYQQTPGQGLQFLFEYFSETQRNKGNFPGRFSGRQFSNSRSEMNVSTLELGDSALYLCASSFAGAGELFFGEGSRLTVL.

This chain connects TRBV24-1 to TRBJ2-2; 11 bases agree with TRBD2. Losses at the gene ends were 5 bases for V and 6 bases for J; bases not matched to a gene: 10. This CDR3 has 17 residues. In germline, CDR1 is KGHDR, CDR2 SFDVKD. This chain's CDR3 is CATSASGELAGAGELFF. The DNA for the CDR3 is TGTGCCACCAGTGCAAGCGGGGAACTAGCGGGAGCCGGGGAGCTGTTTTTT.

This clone has a count of ten or more. V is TRBV6-2 or TRBV6-3 and J is TRBJ2-3; weak D call: TRBD2 (6 bases). This CDR3 is built from 16 residues. Trimming removed 6 bases from V and 4 bases from J, with 20 bases in between. Germline V CDR1 and CDR2: MNHEY, SVGEGT. The CDR3 loop reads CASRPRLVIRSDTQYF. CDR3 nucleotide sequence: TGTGCCAGCAGGCCTCGACTAGTAATTAGATCAGATACGCAGTATTTT.

This chain links TRBV7-3 with TRBJ2-2, with D possibly TRBD2 on 6 matching bases. The length of the CDR3 is 15 residues. V lost 5 bases and J lost 5, with 15 bases in between. Germline V gene lookup returns CDR1 SGHTA and CDR2 FQGTGA. CDR3 sequence (DNA): TGTGCCAGCAGCAAGACTAGATCGGAAACCGGGGAGCTGTTTTTT. It codes for CASSKTRSETGELFF.

The V gene is TRBV9, the J gene TRBJ1-1; D is perhaps TRBD1 (5 bases). This CDR3 has 14 amino acids. Looked up from germline, CDR1 is SGDLS and CDR2 is YYNGEE. The ends were cut back, 5 bases at V and 6 bases at J, with 17 bases in the middle. The CDR3 sequence: CASRGQGPNAEAFF. In nucleotides, the CDR3 is TGTGCCAGCAGAGGACAAGGCCCCAACGCTGAAGCTTTCTTT.

This clone was detected only once. The CDR3, as DNA: TGTGCCAGCAGTTTATCTAGGAGACAGGGGCCTTGGAGTGAGCAGTTCTTC. It specifies CASSLSRRQGPWSEQFF. The chain uses TRBV27 and TRBJ2-1; the match to TRBD1 covers 8 bases. V lost 0 bases to trimming and J lost 9 bases; unmatched junction nucleotides: 13. CDR3 size: 17 residues. Germline V CDR1 and CDR2: MNHEY, SMNVEV (reference sequence).

The chain joins TRBV12-3 or TRBV12-4 to TRBJ2-2; a possible D gene is TRBD2 (6 bases). Between the trimmed V and J ends, which lost 7 bases and 6 bases, there was a span of 12 bases. The CDR3 extends over 13 amino acids. CDR3 protein: CASTLGGAGELFF. The CDR3 nucleotides are TGTGCCAGCACCTTGGGGGGAGCCGGGGAGCTGTTTTTT.

The chain uses TRBV27 and TRBJ1-2; possibly TRBD1 for D (6 bases). V was trimmed by 5 bases and J by 2 bases, leaving 15 bases between them. The germline CDR1 and CDR2 sequences are MNHEY and SMNVEV (reference sequence). The CDR3 extends over 15 amino acids. This CDR3 is CASSQGQTKNYGYTF. The CDR3 DNA follows: TGTGCCAGCAGTCAAGGACAGACTAAGAACTATGGCTACACCTTC.

The chain uses TRBV7-2 and TRBJ2-1; 7 bases map to TRBD1. V trimming: 6 bases; J trimming: 9 bases; junction bases outside the gene matches: 11. The germline V gene encodes CDR1 SGHTA and CDR2 FQGNSA. The CDR3 length is 14 residues. The CDR3: CASSSRSGGAEQFF. The CDR3 DNA follows: TGTGCCAGCAGTTCCCGGTCAGGGGGTGCTGAGCAGTTCTTC.

This chain links TRBV5-1 with TRBJ1-6; tentatively, D is TRBD1 (6 bases). CDR3 size: 18 residues. Looked up from germline, CDR1 is SGHRS and CDR2 is YFSETQ. Deletions cut 4 bases from V and 3 bases from J, with 20 bases between. The CDR3 region is CASSRGTLIGDYNSPLHF. CDR3 sequence (DNA): TGCGCCAGCAGCAGGGGGACGCTGATCGGAGACTATAATTCACCCCTCCACTTT.

This chain connects TRBV5-1 to TRBJ1-2; D remains ambiguous. The V gene's germline CDR1 is SGHRS and CDR2 YFSETQ. Between the trimmed V and J ends, which lost 2 bases and 4 bases, there was a span of 12 bases. The CDR3 is made up of 14 amino acids. The chain's CDR3 is CASSFSGSGYGYTF. DNA for the CDR3: TGCGCCAGCAGCTTTTCCGGGTCTGGCTATGGCTACACCTTC.

On this clone: The sample holds other DNA sequences that translate to the same CDR3. The gene calls are TRBV7-3 and TRBJ2-1; 9 bases map to TRBD2. J gave up 0 bases and V 5 bases, and 2 bases lay outside the gene matches. The CDR3 sequence is 15 residues long. Germline CDR1 and CDR2: SGHTA and FQGTGA. The CDR3 loop is CASSRSGSSYNEQFF. The CDR3, as DNA: TGTGCCAGCAGCCGTAGCGGGAGCTCCTACAATGAGCAGTTCTTC.

CDR3 region: CASSLDGQGSYNEQFF. In DNA form, the CDR3 reads TGTGCCAGCAGCTTAGACGGACAGGGCTCCTACAATGAGCAGTTCTTC. The V gene is TRBV7-2, the J gene TRBJ2-1, with TRBD1 matching over 8 bases. Germline CDR1 SGHTA, CDR2 FQGNSA. After removal of 1 base from V and 0 bases from J, the junction contained 2 bases not matched to a gene. CDR3 size: 16 residues.

The genes are TRBV21-1 and TRBJ2-7; the tabulated D call, TRBD2, remains unverified against the DNA. TRBV21-1 has pseudogene status. The CDR3 runs to 14 residues. As DNA, the CDR3 is TGTGCCAGCAGCCAGACTAGCCCCCTTTACGAGCAGTACTTC. This translates into CASSQTSPLYEQYF.

This clone was seen once. This specimen includes other DNA sequences encoding the same CDR3. The rearrangement uses TRBV5-1 and TRBJ2-4; 7 positions match TRBD2. V shed 4 bases and J 1 base; nucleotides not matched to a gene: 2. Germline CDR1 and CDR2: SGHRS and YFSETQ. The CDR3 covers 14 residues. The CDR3 bases are TGCGCCAGCAGCCTCGGGGGGGCCAAAAACATTCAGTACTTC. Protein product: CASSLGGAKNIQYF.

The chain links TRBV27 to TRBJ1-2; 7 bases map to TRBD1. The junction had 12 bases not matched to a gene; V was cut back by 6 bases and J by 8 bases. Germline V gene lookup returns CDR1 MNHEY and CDR2 SMNVEV (reference sequence). The CDR3 consists of 14 residues. The CDR3 loop is CASRTRQGSDGYTF. In nucleotides, the CDR3 is TGTGCCAGCAGAACCCGACAGGGTTCGGACGGCTACACCTTC.

The chain couples TRBV10-3 to TRBJ2-2, with a possible D match to TRBD1 (6 bases). This CDR3 is 14 amino acids long. Germline-derived CDR1 and CDR2 are ENHRY and SYGVKD. V shed 6 bases and J shed 1 base, with 9 bases lying between them. The CDR3 DNA sequence: TGTGCCATCAGCGGACAGAAGAACACCGGGGAGCTGTTTTTT. It specifies CAISGQKNTGELFF.

This chain uses TRBV24-1 with TRBJ2-1; 10 nucleotides match TRBD1. The CDR3 loop spans 15 amino acids. Germline CDR1 and CDR2: KGHDR and SFDVKD. J lost 8 bases, V lost 7 bases, and 10 bases had no gene match. The CDR3 is CATSDRDRGVDEQFF. CDR3 nucleotide sequence: TGTGCCACCAGCGACCGGGACAGGGGAGTTGATGAGCAGTTCTTC.

This chain joins TRBV2 and TRBJ1-6; D unresolved. Trimming took off 0 bases at V and 4 bases at J, with 7 bases between the two ends. Germline V gene lookup returns CDR1 SNHLY and CDR2 FYNNEI. The CDR3 has 15 residues. The CDR3 nucleotides read TGTGCCAGCAGTGAAGCATCGCAGTATAATTCACCCCTCCACTTT. Protein sequence: CASSEASQYNSPLHF.

The rearrangement joins TRBV7-2 to TRBJ2-4; 9 bases align to TRBD1. Germline V gene sequence: CDR1 SGHTA, CDR2 FQGNSA. The V and J ends lost 5 bases and 6 bases, in that order; junction bases with no gene match: 5. The CDR3 is 14 residues long. The CDR3 is CASSDGTGINIQYF. The CDR3, as DNA: TGTGCCAGCAGCGACGGGACAGGGATAAACATTCAGTACTTC.